The following is a T cell receptor (beta chain) sequence with its context. The CDR3 loop spans 15 amino acids. Trimming left V 3 bases short and J 3 bases short, with 14 bases between. Germline lookup yields CDR1 SGHTA and CDR2 FQGNSA. Clones were sequenced by immunoSEQ multiplex PCR, and TCRdb holds only the in-frame ones, with some missing. The table has under 250,000 clones, roughly 90% seen once; the top ten hold under 7%. The data belong to a study of blood T cell repertoires in COVID-19. This receptor was taken from a man aged 55 to 70 who had recovered from COVID-19. The chain joins TRBV7-2 to TRBJ1-1, with TRBD1 as a possible D gene (5 bases). The sequencing sample was made of peripheral blood. CDR3: CASSFIQGIYTEAFF. In DNA form, the CDR3 reads TGTGCCAGCAGCTTCATCCAGGGAATTTACACTGAAGCTTTCTTT.